What follows describes a single T cell receptor (beta chain). This clonotype was seen repeatedly, ten times or more. This clone's antigen is unknown. Base-call qualities are not available, and no considerably larger clone is one nucleotide away. Trimming removed 5 bases from V and 0 bases from J, leaving 20 bases between the germline ends. The germline V gene yields LGHNT for CDR1 and FRNRAP for CDR2. The cysteine opens and the phenylalanine closes a CDR3 of 17 amino acids. CDR3 DNA is the only sequence kept; it has 51 bases, read in frame from the first base. This sample is drawn from a study of Graves' ophthalmopathy and Graves' hyperthyroidism (dated by TCRdb to between 2018 and 2020). Regarding the complete study: Peripheral blood was collected at initial diagnosis, prior to any treatment. The study used signatures of the TCR beta repertoire to tell Graves' ophthalmopathy apart from Graves' hyperthyroidism and to predict which patients would progress to ophthalmopathy. In total, under 150 blood samples were TCR-sequenced: fewer than 50 ophthalmopathy, about 75 hyperthyroidism and approximately 17 hyperthyroidism-to-ophthalmopathy patients. To explore V-J signatures distinguishing ophthalmopathy from hyperthyroidism, a discovery set of about a hundred patients (roughly 45 ophthalmopathy, 55 to 60 stable hyperthyroidism) was enrolled. An independent validation cohort was composed of 18 hyperthyroidism patients and approximately 15 patients who later progressed from hyperthyroidism to ophthalmopathy. T-cell repertoires of thyroid tissue and blood were compared in several hyperthyroidism patients. Once sampling was done, hyperthyroidism patients were given methimazole at a starting dose of 30 mg daily, while ophthalmopathy patients were given high-dose intravenous methylprednisolone.

Stable hyperthyroidism was defined as no progression to ophthalmopathy within 18 months of follow-up. The hyperthyroidism patients were 18 to 65 years old and newly diagnosed, with a disease duration of less than 2 months. Patients with other autoimmune diseases, uncontrolled infections, pregnancy or lactation were excluded. Diagnosis relied on clinical symptoms, serum thyroxine, TRAb, thyroid ultrasound and orbital computed tomography. Using Ficoll-Paque density gradient centrifugation, PBMCs were isolated from less than 13 ml of fresh peripheral blood. Trizol reagent was used to extract the total RNA, and its quality was then checked on an Agilent 2100 Bioanalyzer. For repertoire sequencing, the TCR beta CDR3 regions were amplified from RNA transcripts. The first round of RT-PCR was done with HTBI primers and the Qiagen OneStep RT-PCR kit, and was followed by a second round of multiplex PCR, then size selection and purification. The libraries underwent paired-end sequencing with 100 bp reads on an Illumina HiSeq2000. Processing in the source paper ran as follows. SOAPnuke was used to process the reads, throwing out any read that had adapters, had uncalled bases, had a mean Phred below 15, or lacked an exact constant-primer or identifier match. COPE v1.2.5 was used to merge high-quality paired reads. Each unique nucleotide sequence was treated as a clonotype, and MiTCR v1.1 was used to align the clonotypes to the IMGT TRB V, D and J references. The analysis was limited to V-J combinations with a frequency above 0.0001, which together covered 99.2% of the repertoires. A TCR clonal expansion and chaos score per V-J combination was defined as the ratio of F50 clonal expansion to chaos observed in the TCRdist matrix. Welch's t-statistics and random forest were used to narrow the features down to around twelve V-J combinations, which were then fed into a naive Bayes classifier. The Morisita-Horn index was used to measure how similar the thyroid and blood repertoires were. The public reads were run again by TCRdb, first through fastp at Q25 and then through MiXCR, and only productive beta chains were kept. All rows with the same CDR3 protein become a single entry with the most common DNA and genes. TCRdb, not the authors, supplied the V and J calls. This sample comprises about 370,000 distinct CDR3 sequences, approximately 18% of them detected only once. The leading ten clones occupy 2.4% of the sample.

What the research found in general, with its limitations: In validation, the model predicted ophthalmopathy progression with about 70% sensitivity and approximately 78% specificity; 12 predicted patients were CT-confirmed with GO in a median of about 6.2 months. Sample size was not statistically predetermined, and group allocation was not concealed from the investigators. The 13-signature model separated ophthalmopathy from stable hyperthyroidism with roughly 89% sensitivity and around 84% specificity in cross-validation, and 80%/75% in the test set. Most expanded thyroid clonotypes with a frequency above 0.001 also appeared in blood, which suggests that blood repertoires may reflect the immune response in the thyroid.

The receptor was isolated from an adult woman with stable Graves' hyperthyroidism. Sequencing was carried out using peripheral blood. The chain is assembled from TRBV12-5 and TRBJ2-7; D gene: possibly TRBD1, on 6 matching bases. The CDR3 reads CASGGLGADSSSYEQYF. Read as DNA, the sequence is TGTGCTAGTGGTGGACTGGGAGCGGACAGCAGCTCCTACGAGCAGTACTTC.